One sample yielded the 2 T cell receptor beta chains listed below, sequenced in a study of molecular identifiers for immune sequencing clone quantification. A single record per CDR3 protein comes from TCRdb applying MiXCR to the PCR reads. This sample carries just over 40,000 distinct CDR3 sequences, 24% of them seen once, and the ten largest clones take around 0.97%. The specimen was naive CD8+ T cells from blood, with Jurkat cell RNA spiked in. Subset indicated: FACS-sorted CD8+CD4-CCR7+CD45RA+ naive T cells. The source of these receptors is a human donor in good health. Some libraries in this study had Jurkat cell RNA spiked in.

This clonotype was detected many times. The V and J genes are TRBV19 and TRBJ2-1; TRBD2 agrees at 7 bases. CDR3 length: 16 residues. The trim removed 3 bases at V and 9 bases at J, leaving 14 bases unmatched. CDR1 and CDR2 (germline): LNHDA, SQIVND (reference sequence). CDR3 amino acids: CASSIWEGRGQGEQFF. DNA for the CDR3: TGTGCCAGTAGTATTTGGGAGGGCCGGGGTCAGGGTGAGCAGTTCTTC.

This clonotype showed up many times. The chain couples TRBV20-1 to TRBJ2-2, with a possible D match to TRBD1 (6 bases). Germline V CDR1 and CDR2: DFQATT, SNEGSKA (reference sequence). The CDR3 contains 15 residues. Trimming shortened V by 5 bases and J by 0 bases, and 13 bases separated the two germline ends. The CDR3 protein is CSAEDSATNTGELFF. CDR3 coding DNA: TGCAGTGCTGAGGACAGCGCCACGAACACCGGGGAGCTGTTTTTT.